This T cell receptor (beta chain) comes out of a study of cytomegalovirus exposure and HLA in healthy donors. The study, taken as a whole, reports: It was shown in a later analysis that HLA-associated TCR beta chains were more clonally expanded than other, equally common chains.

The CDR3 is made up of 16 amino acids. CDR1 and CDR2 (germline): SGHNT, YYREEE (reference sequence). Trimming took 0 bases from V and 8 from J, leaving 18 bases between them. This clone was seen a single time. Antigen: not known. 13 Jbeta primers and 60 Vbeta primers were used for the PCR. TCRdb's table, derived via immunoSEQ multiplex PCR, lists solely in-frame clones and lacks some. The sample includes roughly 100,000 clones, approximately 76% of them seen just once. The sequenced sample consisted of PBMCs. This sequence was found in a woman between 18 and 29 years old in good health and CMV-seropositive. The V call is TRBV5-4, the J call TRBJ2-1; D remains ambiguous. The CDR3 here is CASSLDGSRVGHEQFF. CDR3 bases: TGTGCCAGCAGCTTGGACGGCTCCCGGGTGGGTCATGAGCAGTTCTTC.